Each of the 7 T cell receptor beta chains below was sequenced from the same sample in a study of cytomegalovirus exposure and HLA in healthy donors (TCRdb year 2017). To prepare the library, the immunoSEQ multiplex PCR assay was applied. This is the immuneACCESS table as TCRdb keeps it, with only in-frame sequences that have V and J called. A part of the clones is gone; compared with another copy, unresolved V genes explain less than half, and the rest is unexplained. The sample data list roughly 140,000 clones, and roughly 92% of these were observed just once. The ten most abundant clones make up about 0.65% of the sample. The sample comprised PBMCs. The source of these receptors is a man between 18 and 29 years old in good health and CMV-seronegative.

The chain recombines TRBV6-5 with TRBJ1-4, with 10 bases identical to TRBD1. The CDR3 covers 15 residues. Germline V gene lookup returns CDR1 MNHEY and CDR2 SVGAGI. V trimming: 5 bases; J trimming: 8 bases; junction bases outside the gene matches: 8. The CDR3 coding sequence is TGTGCCAGCAGTAGGACCGGGACAGGGGACGAAAAACTGTTTTTT. It encodes CASSRTGTGDEKLFF.

In the case of this clone: The junction shows a germline mismatch at one end, possibly a read error. The chain recombines TRBV30 with TRBJ1-1, with unresolved D. Germline V gene lookup returns CDR1 GTSNPN and CDR2 SVGIG (reference sequence). The CDR3 is 13 amino acids. This CDR3 is CAGRAGMNTEAFF. CDR3 DNA: TGTGCCGGGAGGGCGGGCATGAACACTGAAGCTTTCTTT.

The table lists this clone with a count of one. This chain joins TRBV12-5 and TRBJ2-5; D perhaps matches TRBD2 (5 bases). The CDR3 contains 12 residues. The germline CDR1 and CDR2 sequences are LGHNT and FRNRAP. Trimming took 8 bases from V and 3 from J, leaving 10 bases between them. The CDR3 DNA sequence: TGTGCTAGTCACGGGGTGGAAGAGACCCAGTACTTC. Amino acid sequence: CASHGVEETQYF. The complete variable domain, with remaining parts taken from reference TRBV12-5 and TRBJ2-5, reads DARVTQTPRHKVTEMGQEVTMRCQPILGHNTVFWYRQTMMQGLELLAYFRNRAPLDDSGMPKDRFSAEMPDATLATLKIQPSEPRDSAVYFCASHGVEETQYFGPGTRLLVL.

The chain employs TRBV1 and TRBJ1-1. TRBV1 is termed a pseudogene. The length of the CDR3 is 15 residues. This chain's CDR3 is CTSSQEPAMNTEAFF. CDR3 nucleotides: TGCACCAGCAGCCAAGAACCTGCGATGAACACTGAAGCTTTCTTT.

This rearrangement joins TRBV30 to TRBJ2-3; TRBD2 is a possible D gene (5 bases). CDR3 length: 15 amino acids. Deletions cut 6 bases from V and 1 base from J, with 17 bases between. Germline V gene lookup returns CDR1 GTSNPN and CDR2 SVGIG (reference sequence). This chain's CDR3 is CACSAGVSGTDTQYF. The CDR3 DNA follows: TGTGCCTGCTCAGCCGGGGTTTCGGGCACAGATACGCAGTATTTT.

The chain combines TRBV5-1 with TRBJ1-4; D is perhaps TRBD1 (5 bases). There are 14 residues in the CDR3. Per germline, CDR1 SGHRS and CDR2 YFSETQ. V was shortened by 3 bases and J by 8 bases, with 14 bases between the two germline ends. CDR3 in DNA: TGCGCCAGCAGCTCCGAGGACACCAAAGAAAAACTGTTTTTT. This sequence encodes CASSSEDTKEKLFF.

The chain uses TRBV9 and TRBJ1-5; D perhaps matches TRBD1 (6 bases). V was cut by 4 bases and J by 3 bases, with 11 bases left in between. The length of the CDR3 is 14 residues. Per the germline V gene, CDR1 is SGDLS and CDR2 is YYNGEE. The CDR3 DNA sequence: TGTGCCAGCAGCAACCGGGACACCAATCAGCCCCAGCATTTT. Protein: CASSNRDTNQPQHF.